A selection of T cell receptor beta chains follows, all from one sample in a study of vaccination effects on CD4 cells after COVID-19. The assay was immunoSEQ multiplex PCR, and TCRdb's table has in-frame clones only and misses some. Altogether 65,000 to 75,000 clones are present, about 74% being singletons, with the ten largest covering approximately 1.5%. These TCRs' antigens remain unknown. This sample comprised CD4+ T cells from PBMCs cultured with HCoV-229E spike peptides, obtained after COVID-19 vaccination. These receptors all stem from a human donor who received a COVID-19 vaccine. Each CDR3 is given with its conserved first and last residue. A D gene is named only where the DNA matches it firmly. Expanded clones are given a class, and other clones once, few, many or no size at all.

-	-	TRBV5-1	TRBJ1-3	CASNSGTSGNTIYF	TGCGCCAGCAATTCTGGAACCTCTGGAAACACCATATATTTT
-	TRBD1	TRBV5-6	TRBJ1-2	CASRLRMDRTNYGYTF	TGTGCCAGCAGACTTCGTATGGACAGGACGAACTATGGCTACACCTTC
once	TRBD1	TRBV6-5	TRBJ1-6	CATTRTGYNSPLHF	TGTGCCACAACTAGGACAGGTTATAATTCACCCCTCCACTTT
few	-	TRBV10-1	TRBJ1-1	CASSQLTENFF	TGCGCCAGCAGTCAATTGACCGAGAACTTCTTT
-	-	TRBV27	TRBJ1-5	CASSPRTASFGNSNQPQHF	TGTGCCAGCAGTCCAAGGACGGCCTCTTTTGGTAATAGCAATCAGCCCCAGCATTTT
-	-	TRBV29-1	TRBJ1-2	CSVLGARGFYGYTF	TGCAGCGTCCTAGGGGCGCGGGGATTCTATGGCTACACCTTC
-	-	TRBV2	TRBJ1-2	CASSEGVNYGYTF	TGTGCCAGCAGTGAAGGGGTTAACTATGGCTACACCTTC
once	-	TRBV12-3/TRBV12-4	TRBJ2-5	CASSDGGETQYF	TGTGCCAGCAGCGACGGGGGTGAGACCCAGTACTTC
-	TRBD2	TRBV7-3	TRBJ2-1	CASGWGGDGEQFF	TGTGCCAGCGGCTGGGGGGGGGATGGTGAGCAGTTCTTC
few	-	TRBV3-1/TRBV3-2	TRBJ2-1	CASSQGGFEQFF	TGTGCCAGCAGCCAAGGTGGGTTTGAGCAGTTCTTC
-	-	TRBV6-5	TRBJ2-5	CASSYDGDAETQYF	TGTGCCAGCAGTTACGACGGGGACGCGGAGACCCAGTACTTC
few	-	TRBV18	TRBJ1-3	CASSPQGSGNTIYF	TGTGCCAGCTCACCTCAGGGATCTGGAAACACCATATATTTT
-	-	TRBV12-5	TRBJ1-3	CASGLPGDTSSGNTIYF	TGTGCTAGTGGTTTGCCAGGAGACACTAGCTCTGGAAACACCATATATTTT
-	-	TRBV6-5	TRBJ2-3	CASSSWTGSTDTQYF	TGTGCCAGCAGTTCCTGGACTGGATCCACAGATACGCAGTATTTT
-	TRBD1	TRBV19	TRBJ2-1	CASSLLDRQLGEQFF	TGTGCCAGTAGTCTCCTGGACAGGCAGTTAGGTGAGCAGTTCTTC
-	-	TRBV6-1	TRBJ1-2	CASSEAYLRAGLRDGYTF	TGTGCCAGCAGTGAAGCGTATCTGCGGGCAGGCCTAAGGGATGGCTACACCTTC
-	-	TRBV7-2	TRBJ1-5	CASSLALGREQPQHF	TGTGCCAGCAGCTTAGCACTAGGGAGGGAACAGCCCCAGCATTTT
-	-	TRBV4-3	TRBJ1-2	CASSQEVKAIYGYTF	TGCGCCAGCAGCCAAGAGGTCAAGGCGATCTATGGCTACACCTTC
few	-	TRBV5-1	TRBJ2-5	CASSLARGAGETQYF	TGCGCCAGCAGCTTGGCCAGGGGGGCAGGTGAGACCCAGTACTTC
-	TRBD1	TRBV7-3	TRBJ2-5	CASSSGQGPFQETQYF	TGTGCCAGCAGCTCCGGACAGGGCCCTTTCCAAGAGACCCAGTACTTC
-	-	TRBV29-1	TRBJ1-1	CSVSGQNTEAFF	TGCAGCGTATCAGGACAGAACACTGAAGCTTTCTTT
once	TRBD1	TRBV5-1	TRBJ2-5	CASSTRQGAPGETQYF	TGCGCCAGCAGCACCCGACAGGGGGCGCCAGGAGAGACCCAGTACTTC
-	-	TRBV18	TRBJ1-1	CASSPMGYTEAFF	TGTGCCAGCTCGCCTATGGGGTATACTGAAGCTTTCTTT
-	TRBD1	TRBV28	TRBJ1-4	CASSLKGAGNEKLFF	TGTGCCAGCAGTTTGAAGGGGGCGGGTAATGAAAAACTGTTTTTT
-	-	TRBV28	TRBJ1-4	CASSHEWGKLFF	TGTGCCAGCAGCCATGAGTGGGGCAAACTGTTTTTT
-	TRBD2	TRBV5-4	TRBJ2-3	CASSPGTSGITDTQYF	TGTGCCAGCAGCCCAGGGACTAGCGGAATCACAGATACGCAGTATTTT
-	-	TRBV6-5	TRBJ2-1	CASGRRGANEQFF	TGTGCCAGCGGGAGGCGAGGGGCAAATGAGCAGTTCTTC
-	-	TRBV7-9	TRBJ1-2	CASSLNTLLGYTF	TGTGCCAGCAGCTTAAACACCCTCCTCGGCTACACCTTC
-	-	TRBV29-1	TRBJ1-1	CSATPGDTEAFF	TGCAGCGCAACGCCTGGGGACACTGAAGCTTTCTTT
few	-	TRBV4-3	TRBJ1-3	CASSPAVRGPGNTIYF	TGCGCCAGCAGCCCCGCCGTGCGGGGCCCTGGAAACACCATATATTTT
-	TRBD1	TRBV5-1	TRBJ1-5	CASSLSSGGGQPQHF	TGCGCCAGCAGCTTGTCTTCAGGGGGCGGACAGCCCCAGCATTTT
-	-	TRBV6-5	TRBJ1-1	CASSLSDRNTEAFF	TGTGCCAGCAGTCTTTCGGACAGAAACACTGAAGCTTTCTTT
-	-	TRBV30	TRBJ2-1	CAWRKRGPDEQFF	TGTGCCTGGAGAAAGCGCGGCCCGGATGAGCAGTTCTTC
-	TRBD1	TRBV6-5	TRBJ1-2	CASRDRVDYGYTF	TGTGCCAGCAGAGACAGGGTTGACTATGGCTACACCTTC
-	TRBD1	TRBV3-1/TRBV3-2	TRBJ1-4	CASSKGQGEEKLFF	TGTGCCAGCAGCAAAGGACAGGGTGAGGAAAAACTGTTTTTT
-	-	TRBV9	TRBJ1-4	CASSVTSGDPPEEKLFF	TGTGCCAGCAGCGTAACTTCTGGGGATCCTCCCGAGGAAAAACTGTTTTTT
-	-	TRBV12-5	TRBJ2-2	CASGSLSGTGELFF	TGTGCTAGTGGCTCGTTGTCTGGAACCGGGGAGCTGTTTTTT
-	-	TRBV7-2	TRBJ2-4	CASSSDLRTNIQYF	TGTGCCAGCAGCTCGGACCTCCGCACAAACATTCAGTACTTC
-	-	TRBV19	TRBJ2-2	CASSRGQPGELFF	TGTGCCAGTAGTAGGGGCCAGCCCGGGGAGCTGTTTTTT
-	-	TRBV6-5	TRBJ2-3	CASRDRTSTDTQYF	TGTGCCAGCAGAGACAGGACTTCCACAGATACGCAGTATTTT
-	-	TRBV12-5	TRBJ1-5	CASGFGEGPQHF	TGTGCTAGTGGTTTTGGTGAGGGTCCCCAGCATTTT
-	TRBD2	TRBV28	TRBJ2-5	CASSLGGGSQETQYF	TGTGCCAGCAGTTTAGGCGGGGGGTCCCAAGAGACCCAGTACTTC
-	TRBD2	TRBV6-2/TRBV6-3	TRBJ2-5	CASSYGSSGVRETQYF	TGTGCCAGCAGTTACGGGTCCAGCGGGGTGCGGGAGACCCAGTACTTC
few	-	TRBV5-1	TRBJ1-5	CASSFKPGGNQPQHF	TGCGCCAGCAGCTTTAAACCGGGAGGCAATCAGCCCCAGCATTTT
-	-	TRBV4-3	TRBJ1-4	CASSPGGKDEKLFF	TGCGCCAGCAGCCCCGGGGGGAAGGATGAAAAACTGTTTTTT
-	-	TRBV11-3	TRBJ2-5	CASSPSGGETQYF	TGTGCCAGCAGCCCGTCGGGGGGCGAGACCCAGTACTTC
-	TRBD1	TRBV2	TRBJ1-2	CASVMDRNYGYTF	TGTGCCAGTGTAATGGACAGGAACTATGGCTACACCTTC
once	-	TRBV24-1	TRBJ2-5	CATSDAGPAEQETQYF	TGTGCCACCAGTGACGCGGGCCCGGCGGAACAAGAGACCCAGTACTTC
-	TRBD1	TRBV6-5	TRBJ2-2	CASSKDRGSTGELFF	TGTGCCAGCAGCAAGGACAGGGGGAGCACCGGGGAGCTGTTTTTT
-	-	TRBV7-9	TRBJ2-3	CASSLGLSLGDTQYF	TGTGCCAGCAGCTTAGGACTATCCTTGGGAGATACGCAGTATTTT